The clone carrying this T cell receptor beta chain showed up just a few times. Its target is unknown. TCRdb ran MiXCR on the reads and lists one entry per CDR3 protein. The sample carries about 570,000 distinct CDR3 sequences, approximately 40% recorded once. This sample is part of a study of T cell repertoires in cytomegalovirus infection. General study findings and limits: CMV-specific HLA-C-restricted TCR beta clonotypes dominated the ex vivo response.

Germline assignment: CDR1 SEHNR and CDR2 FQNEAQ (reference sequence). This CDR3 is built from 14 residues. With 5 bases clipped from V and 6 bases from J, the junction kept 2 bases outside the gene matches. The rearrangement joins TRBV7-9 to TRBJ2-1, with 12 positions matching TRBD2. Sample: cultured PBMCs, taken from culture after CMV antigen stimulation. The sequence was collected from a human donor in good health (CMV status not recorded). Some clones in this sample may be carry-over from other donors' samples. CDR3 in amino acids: CASSPTSGGNEQFF. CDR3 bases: TGTGCCAGCAGCCCGACTAGCGGGGGCAATGAGCAGTTCTTC.